Shown below are 9 T cell receptor beta chains from a single sample sequenced in a study of T-cell reconstitution after alpha-beta-depleted transplantation in children. Unique molecular identifiers were incorporated during preparation of the TCRbeta library. TCRdb itself ran the PCR reads through MiXCR, one entry per CDR3 protein. Counted here are roughly 590,000 distinct CDR3 sequences, approximately 17% occurring once; the ten biggest clones make up about 1.1%. Sample: PBMCs from the stem cell graft donor, taken from the stem cell graft. The origin of the receptors is a human donor who donated a stem cell graft to a child with acute myeloid leukemia.

The J gene is TRBJ1-1, the V gene TRBV3-1; D might be TRBD1 (5 bases). CDR3 size: 15 residues. The V end was cut by 0 bases, the J end by 1 base, with 9 bases between. CDR1 and CDR2 (germline): LGHDT, YNNKEL (reference sequence). The CDR3 nucleotides read TGTGCCAGCAGCCAAGAGGTAAGGGGGAACACTGAAGCTTTCTTT. Amino acids: CASSQEVRGNTEAFF.

The chain has TRBV7-2 and TRBJ2-5; TRBD1 is a possible D gene (5 bases). CDR3 length: 14 amino acids. Germline CDR1 SGHTA, CDR2 FQGNSA. The V and J ends lost 7 bases and 5 bases respectively, with 17 bases between them. Here the CDR3 reads CASKAGFAGETQYF. The DNA of the CDR3 is TGTGCCAGCAAGGCAGGCTTTGCAGGGGAGACCCAGTACTTC. Full variable domain (outside the CDR3, taken from reference TRBV7-2 and TRBJ2-5): GAGVSQSPSNKVTEKGKDVELRCDPISGHTALYWYRQSLGQGLEFLIYFQGNSAPDKSGLPSDRFSAERTGGSVSTLTIQRTQQEDSAVYLCASKAGFAGETQYFGPGTRLLVL.

V and J are TRBV27 and TRBJ2-5; D possibly matches TRBD1 or TRBD2 (6 bases each). The CDR3 loop spans 15 amino acids. Looked up from germline, CDR1 is MNHEY and CDR2 is SMNVEV (reference sequence). Trimming removed 6 bases at V and 4 bases at J, with 18 bases between. DNA for the CDR3: TGTGCCAGCAGATCATTAGGGGGGTTGGGAGAGACCCAGTACTTC. Translated: CASRSLGGLGETQYF.

This clonotype was recorded a few times. The J gene is TRBJ2-1, the V gene TRBV28; D not certain. The V and J ends lost 3 bases and 0 bases respectively, with 9 bases between them. CDR1 and CDR2 from the germline V gene are MDHEN and SYDVKM. CDR3 length equals 15 residues. The CDR3 DNA sequence: TGTGCCAGCAGTTTTCTGGGCAGCTCCTACAATGAGCAGTTCTTC. Residues: CASSFLGSSYNEQFF.

The rearrangement joins TRBV29-1 to TRBJ2-5; possibly TRBD1 for D (6 bases). This CDR3 has 12 residues. In germline, CDR1 is SQVTM, CDR2 ANQGSEA. The V and J ends lost 6 bases and 9 bases respectively, with 17 bases between them. This CDR3 is CSVDRWNEAQYF. The CDR3 DNA sequence: TGCAGCGTAGACAGGTGGAATGAGGCCCAGTACTTC.

Only a few counts were recorded for this clonotype. The CDR3 spells CASRSGGTEETQYF. CDR3 in DNA: TGTGCCAGCAGGTCTGGGGGGACGGAAGAGACCCAGTACTTC. The rearrangement joins TRBV7-6 to TRBJ2-5; the D gene is possibly TRBD2 (6 bases). The CDR3 totals 14 residues. Trimming took off 6 bases at V and 3 bases at J, with 14 bases between the two ends. Germline CDR1 reads SGHVS; CDR2 reads FNYEAQ. Based on the CDR3 plus reference TRBV7-6 and TRBJ2-5, the full variable domain is GAGVSQSPRYKVTKRGQDVALRCDPISGHVSLYWYRQALGQGPEFLTYFNYEAQQDKSGLPNDRFSAERPEGSISTLTIQRTEQRDSAMYRCASRSGGTEETQYFGPGTRLLVL.

This clonotype was detected many times. The chain uses TRBV12-3 or TRBV12-4 and TRBJ2-5; 9 positions agree with TRBD2. The junction had 8 bases not matched to a gene; V was cut back by 7 bases and J by 5 bases. The CDR3 is 14 amino acids. CDR3 sequence (DNA): TGTGCCAGCACCGGCGGGGGGGCCTACGAGACCCAGTACTTC. Protein: CASTGGGAYETQYF.

The V gene is TRBV7-2, the J gene TRBJ1-6; weak D call: TRBD1 (6 bases). Germline CDR1 SGHTA, CDR2 FQGNSA. Trimming removed 0 bases from V and 5 bases from J, with 11 bases in between. There are 16 residues in the CDR3. The CDR3 region has the DNA TGTGCCAGCAGCTTAGCGTATACAGGGAATAATTCACCCCTCCACTTT. Translation: CASSLAYTGNNSPLHF.

The chain joins TRBV9 to TRBJ2-3; either TRBD1 or TRBD2 may supply D (5 bases each). Trimming shortened V by 3 bases and J by 3 bases, and 23 bases separated the two germline ends. Germline assignment: CDR1 SGDLS and CDR2 YYNGEE. This CDR3 contains 18 residues. This CDR3 is CASSGRDQDLPRTDTQYF. The CDR3, as DNA: TGTGCCAGCAGCGGCCGGGACCAAGATCTTCCGAGAACAGATACGCAGTATTTT.